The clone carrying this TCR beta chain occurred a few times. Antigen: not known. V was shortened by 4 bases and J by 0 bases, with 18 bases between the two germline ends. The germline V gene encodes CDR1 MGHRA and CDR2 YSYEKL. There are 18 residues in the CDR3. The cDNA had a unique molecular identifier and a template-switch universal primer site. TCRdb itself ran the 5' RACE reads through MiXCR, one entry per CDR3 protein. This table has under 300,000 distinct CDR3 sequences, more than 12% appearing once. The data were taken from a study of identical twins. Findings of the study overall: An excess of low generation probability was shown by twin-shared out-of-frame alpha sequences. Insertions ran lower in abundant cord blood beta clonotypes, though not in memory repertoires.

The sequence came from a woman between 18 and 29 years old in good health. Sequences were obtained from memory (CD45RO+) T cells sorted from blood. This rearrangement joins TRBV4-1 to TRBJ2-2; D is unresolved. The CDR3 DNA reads TGCGCCAGCAGCCTCCCCCCTCCCGGACGAGCGAACACCGGGGAGCTGTTTTTT. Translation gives CASSLPPPGRANTGELFF.